The 29 T cell receptor beta chains below come from one sample, sequenced in a study of early T cells in non-severe SARS-CoV-2 infection. TCRdb re-analysed the 5' RACE reads in MiXCR, keeping a single row per CDR3 protein. The data show about 60,000 distinct CDR3 sequences, with 5.6% seen just once and 6.8% held by the top ten. Material: whole blood. These receptors all stem from an adult who was a healthcare worker with PCR-confirmed SARS-CoV-2 infection or an uninfected control (not recorded which).

V and J are TRBV11-3 and TRBJ1-1; possibly TRBD1 for D (5 bases). CDR3 length: 13 amino acids. V lost 5 bases and J 10 bases, leaving 17 bases between the germline ends. The germline gives CDR1 SGHNT, CDR2 YENEEA. CDR3 region: CASSARDGTRAFF. CDR3 nucleotide sequence: TGTGCCAGCAGCGCTAGGGACGGGACGCGAGCTTTCTTT.

CDR3 bases: TGTGCCATCAGTGAGTCGACAGGGGGCCCGGTGAACACTGAAGCTTTCTTT. Its protein is CAISESTGGPVNTEAFF. This chain connects TRBV10-3 to TRBJ1-1, with 10 nucleotides matching TRBD1. The trim removed 0 bases at V and 0 bases at J, leaving 4 bases unmatched. The germline CDR1 and CDR2 sequences are ENHRY and SYGVKD. This CDR3 has 17 residues.

This clonotype has just a few counts. The chain joins TRBV20-1 to TRBJ1-3; 10 nucleotides agree with TRBD1. J gave up 2 bases and V 5 bases, and 6 bases lay outside the gene matches. This CDR3 comprises 15 residues. The V gene's germline CDR1 is DFQATT and CDR2 SNEGSKA (reference sequence). CDR3 sequence: CSARADRGPGNTIYF. CDR3 in DNA: TGCAGTGCTCGGGCTGACAGGGGGCCTGGAAACACCATATATTTT.

The CDR3 DNA is TGTGCCAGCAGCGTAGGTAGCCAAGTACACACAGATACGCAGTATTTT. It encodes CASSVGSQVHTDTQYF. The gene calls are TRBV9 and TRBJ2-3; the D is unclear. V dropped 0 bases and J dropped 2 bases, with 13 bases sitting between them. This CDR3 region has 16 residues. Germline V gives CDR1 SGDLS, CDR2 YYNGEE.

This clonotype was observed at least ten times. The chain employs TRBV20-1 and TRBJ1-6; D perhaps matches TRBD1 (6 bases). CDR1 and CDR2 from the germline V gene are DFQATT and SNEGSKA (reference sequence). Deletions cut 4 bases from V and 8 bases from J, with 12 bases between. The CDR3 totals 13 residues. The CDR3 bases are TGCAGTGCTACGAGGGGGTTGGATTCACCCCTCCACTTT. This codes for CSATRGLDSPLHF.

This clonotype appeared a few times. The chain joins TRBV18 to TRBJ1-5; no clear D gene. V was pared by 5 bases and J by 6 bases, with 11 bases between. This CDR3 region has 13 residues. Germline CDR1 and CDR2: KGHSH and LQKENI. The CDR3 DNA reads TGTGCCAGCTCAGCGGACGTCGGTCAGCCCCAGCATTTT. Its protein is CASSADVGQPQHF.

This clonotype was counted at least ten times. The J gene is TRBJ1-1, the V gene TRBV6-6, with D tentatively TRBD1 (6 bases). The V gene's germline CDR1 is MNHNY and CDR2 SVGAGI (reference sequence). The CDR3 consists of 15 residues. Trimming removed 2 bases from V and 2 bases from J, with 12 bases in between. The CDR3 nucleotides read TGTGCCAGCAGTTACGGCAGGGGACCTAACACTGAAGCTTTCTTT. Its translation is CASSYGRGPNTEAFF.

The table lists this clonotype with many counts. The J gene is TRBJ2-4, the V gene TRBV6-5; TRBD1 aligns across 7 bases. The CDR3 sequence is 14 residues long. Germline V gene lookup returns CDR1 MNHEY and CDR2 SVGAGI. J was trimmed by 3 bases and V by 7 bases; bases with no gene match: 6. In nucleotides, the CDR3 is TGTGCCAGCATCCACTGGGACAGCAAAAACATTCAGTACTTC. It is translated as CASIHWDSKNIQYF.

Written as DNA, the CDR3 is TGTGCCAGCAGCTCCCAAGGGTACAACACTGAAGCTTTCTTT. Translated: CASSSQGYNTEAFF. This chain uses TRBV11-2 with TRBJ1-1; D call uncertain. V shed 4 bases and J shed 2 bases, with 11 bases lying between them. The CDR3 is 14 residues long. CDR1 and CDR2 (germline): SGHAT, FQNNGV.

This clonotype was seen at least ten times. CDR3 amino acids: CASSLFGYEQYF. CDR3 in DNA: TGTGCCAGCAGTTTATTCGGGTACGAGCAGTACTTC. This chain joins TRBV27 and TRBJ2-7; D gene unclear. V was shortened by 1 base and J by 4 bases, with 5 bases between the two germline ends. The V gene's germline CDR1 is MNHEY and CDR2 SMNVEV (reference sequence). The CDR3 has 12 amino acids.

The sample holds many counts of this clonotype. The DNA of the CDR3 is TGCGCCAGCAGCTTGGAAGCGGGCCGTACCTTGAAGTACTTC. Amino acids: CASSLEAGRTLKYF. The gene calls are TRBV5-1 and TRBJ2-5; perhaps TRBD2 as D (6 bases). CDR1 is SGHRS and CDR2 is YFSETQ in the germline V gene. The CDR3 sequence is 14 residues long. The ends were cut back, 0 bases at V and 12 bases at J, with 18 bases in the middle.

This rearrangement joins TRBV5-4 to TRBJ1-4, with 7 positions matching TRBD1. This CDR3 has 14 residues. V was clipped by 5 bases and J by 7 bases; unmatched bases: 8. The germline CDR1 and CDR2 sequences are SGHNT and YYREEE (reference sequence). The CDR3 loop is CASRRDSGSEKLFF. CDR3 coding DNA: TGTGCCAGCAGACGGGACAGTGGCAGTGAAAAACTGTTTTTT.

This clonotype appeared many times. This chain joins TRBV5-1 and TRBJ1-2, with 7 nucleotides matching TRBD1. The CDR3 length is 15 residues. The germline CDR1 and CDR2 sequences are SGHRS and YFSETQ. V lost 4 bases and J lost 9; bases outside the gene matches: 15. CDR3 sequence reads: CASSGRTGSNIRYTF. The DNA for the CDR3 is TGCGCCAGCAGCGGGCGGACAGGTTCGAATATTCGCTACACCTTC.

This chain connects TRBV7-7 to TRBJ2-7; the match to TRBD2 covers 8 bases. CDR3 length equals 14 residues. The junction had 9 bases not matched to a gene; V was cut back by 5 bases and J by 6 bases. From germline, CDR1 is SSHAT and CDR2 FNYEAQ (reference sequence). The chain's CDR3 is CASSQDTLAGEQYF. The CDR3 bases are TGTGCCAGCAGCCAGGATACCCTAGCGGGCGAGCAGTACTTC.

V is TRBV11-2 and J is TRBJ2-7; weak D call: TRBD2 (5 bases). Trimming stripped 5 bases from V and 1 base from J, with 12 bases between. Germline lookup yields CDR1 SGHAT and CDR2 FQNNGV. The CDR3 consists of 14 residues. The DNA for the CDR3 is TGTGCCAGCAGCGCTAGCCGGCCGTCCTACGAGCAGTACTTC. Protein product: CASSASRPSYEQYF.

This clonotype was observed at least ten times. The chain carries TRBV5-6 and TRBJ1-1, with no clear D. V was shortened by 2 bases and J by 10 bases, with 21 bases between the two germline ends. This CDR3 comprises 15 residues. Germline V CDR1 and CDR2: SGHDT, YYEEEE. The DNA of the CDR3 is TGTGCCAGCAGCTTTTCCGCCGACCCGAGGCCGTTAGCTTTCTTT. Encoded protein: CASSFSADPRPLAFF. Together with reference TRBV5-6 and TRBJ1-1, the CDR3 gives the full variable domain: DAGVTQSPTHLIKTRGQQVTLRCSPKSGHDTVSWYQQALGQGPQFIFQYYEEEERQRGNFPDRFSGHQFPNYSSELNVNALLLGDSALYLCASSFSADPRPLAFFGQGTRLTVV.

This clonotype appeared many times. The J gene is TRBJ1-1, the V gene TRBV27, with D perhaps TRBD1 (5 bases). CDR1 is MNHEY and CDR2 is SMNVEV in the germline V gene (reference sequence). The CDR3 is 15 amino acids. Trimming removed 6 bases at V and 4 bases at J, with 18 bases between. As DNA, the CDR3 is TGTGCCAGCAGGGGTTATCCGGGACTGAGCACTGAAGCTTTCTTT. Its protein is CASRGYPGLSTEAFF.

The genes are TRBV2 and TRBJ2-7; D is perhaps TRBD2 (6 bases). The CDR3 has 11 amino acids. Trimming removed 6 bases from V and 6 bases from J, with 9 bases in between. Germline CDR1 reads SNHLY; CDR2 reads FYNNEI. CDR3 nucleotide sequence: TGTGCCAGCAGCCCGACTAGCGAGCAGTACTTC. Residues: CASSPTSEQYF.

At least ten counts were recorded for this clonotype. The chain couples TRBV4-1 to TRBJ2-7; TRBD2 is a possible D gene (5 bases). V lost 7 bases and J 7 bases, leaving 17 bases between the germline ends. The CDR3 is 13 amino acids. Germline V gene sequence: CDR1 MGHRA, CDR2 YSYEKL. This CDR3 is CASNAPGSEEQYF. For the CDR3, the DNA is TGCGCCAGCAACGCTCCGGGGTCCGAAGAGCAGTACTTC.

This clonotype was counted ten times or more. The chain combines TRBV20-1 with TRBJ1-5; D unclear. Germline V CDR1 and CDR2: DFQATT, SNEGSKA (reference sequence). The V end lost 0 bases, the J end lost 7 bases, and 19 bases lay between the germline ends. The CDR3 runs 16 residues. In nucleotides, the CDR3 is TGCAGTGCTAGAGATTTTAGGACCGTTGCATGGCAGCCCCAGCATTTT. Residues: CSARDFRTVAWQPQHF.

There are a few counts of this clonotype. The chain employs TRBV7-2 and TRBJ2-1; 10 bases fit TRBD1. Germline V gene lookup returns CDR1 SGHTA and CDR2 FQGNSA. This CDR3 spans 16 amino acids. After removal of 1 base from V and 3 bases from J, the junction contained 3 bases not matched to a gene. CDR3 in amino acids: CASSLDGTGVYNEQFF. The CDR3 nucleotides are TGTGCCAGCAGCTTAGACGGGACAGGGGTCTACAATGAGCAGTTCTTC. Full variable domain (outside the CDR3, taken from reference TRBV7-2 and TRBJ2-1): GAGVSQSPSNKVTEKGKDVELRCDPISGHTALYWYRQSLGQGLEFLIYFQGNSAPDKSGLPSDRFSAERTGGSVSTLTIQRTQQEDSAVYLCASSLDGTGVYNEQFFGPGTRLTVL.

This clonotype was picked up many times. The chain couples TRBV5-1 to TRBJ2-3; D may be TRBD1 or TRBD2 (6 bases each). Germline V lookup: CDR1 SGHRS, CDR2 YFSETQ. Deletions cut 4 bases from V and 5 bases from J, with 14 bases between. The CDR3 sequence is 14 residues long. The CDR3 coding sequence is TGCGCCAGCAGCATGCCGGGGGCAGGAGATACGCAGTATTTT. Translated, it gives CASSMPGAGDTQYF.

This clonotype has ten or more counts. The chain links TRBV5-5 to TRBJ1-2; the match to TRBD1 covers 10 bases. V lost 1 base and J lost 8; bases outside the gene matches: 2. Germline V gene lookup returns CDR1 SGHKS and CDR2 YYEKEE (reference sequence). CDR3 size: 13 residues. CDR3 nucleotides: TGTGCCAGCAGCTTGAGACAGGGGGCCGGCTACACCTTC. It codes for CASSLRQGAGYTF.

A remark on this clonotype: A much larger clone lies one base from this, so it may be a read error. The chain employs TRBV5-4 and TRBJ2-7, with 8 nucleotides matching TRBD2. V lost 5 bases to trimming and J lost 7 bases; unmatched junction nucleotides: 14. Germline CDR1 is SGHNT and CDR2 is YYREEE (reference sequence). This CDR3 is 15 amino acids long. The CDR3 sequence: CASSNGTSGLGEQYF. The DNA for the CDR3 is TGTGCCAGCAGTAACGGGACTAGTGGCCTTGGAGAGCAGTACTTC. Filled out from reference TRBV5-4 and TRBJ2-7, the complete variable domain reads ETGVTQSPTHLIKTRGQQVTLRCSSQSGHNTVSWYQQALGQGPQFIFQYYREEENGRGNFPPRFSGLQFPNYSSELNVNALELDDSALYLCASSNGTSGLGEQYFGPGTRLTVT.

This clonotype was seen repeatedly, ten times or more. The rearrangement joins TRBV6-5 to TRBJ1-1; D possibly corresponds to TRBD1 (5 bases). CDR1 is MNHEY, CDR2 SVGAGI, per germline. V lost 4 bases to trimming and J lost 11 bases, with 23 bases between them. The CDR3 runs 15 residues. CDR3: CASSSRPIGGSGAFF. The CDR3, as DNA: TGTGCCAGCAGTTCGCGGCCGATTGGGGGTTCAGGGGCTTTCTTT.

Ten or more counts support this clonotype. This chain connects TRBV5-4 to TRBJ2-7; D unresolved. This CDR3 region has 11 residues. Germline CDR1 is SGHNT and CDR2 is YYREEE (reference sequence). V lost 0 bases to trimming and J lost 7 bases, with 5 bases between them. Here the CDR3 DNA reads TGTGCCAGCAGCTTGGGCCGTGAGCAGTACTTC. Translation: CASSLGREQYF.

The chain carries TRBV20-1 and TRBJ2-3; D perhaps matches TRBD2 (5 bases). Germline V gene lookup returns CDR1 DFQATT and CDR2 SNEGSKA (reference sequence). The CDR3 is made up of 13 amino acids. Trimming took 1 base from V and 8 from J, leaving 13 bases between them. This CDR3 is CSARVVALGTQYF. The CDR3 nucleotides are TGCAGTGCTAGAGTGGTAGCGCTGGGTACGCAGTATTTT.

This clonotype has only a few counts. V usage is TRBV12-3 or TRBV12-4 and J usage is TRBJ2-1, with D possibly TRBD2 on 6 matching bases. Deletions cut 3 bases from V and 7 bases from J, with 16 bases between. This CDR3 spans 15 amino acids. As DNA, the CDR3 is TGTGCCAGCAGTTTCCCGGGACTCGGAGAGAATGAGCAGTTCTTC. Residues: CASSFPGLGENEQFF.

The chain joins TRBV7-8 to TRBJ1-1; 7 nucleotides align to TRBD1. Germline CDR1 and CDR2: SGHVS and FQNEAQ. The CDR3 is 15 amino acids. After removal of 0 bases from V and 5 bases from J, the junction contained 6 bases not matched to a gene. This CDR3 reads CASSLARGLGTEAFF. The CDR3 DNA is TGTGCCAGCAGCTTAGCTAGGGGGCTAGGGACTGAAGCTTTCTTT.